The rows below give T cell receptor beta chains drawn from one sample of a study of blood T cell repertoires in COVID-19. The table came from immunoSEQ multiplex PCR; TCRdb's copy has only in-frame clones and leaves some out. Of a few hundred thousand clones listed, around 83% are singletons. Sequences were obtained from peripheral blood. The receptors here all came from a woman of 80 years or more with COVID-19, enrolled during active disease. CDR3s include the opening cysteine and the closing phenylalanine or tryptophan. A D gene is named only where the DNA matches it firmly.

j_gene: TRBJ2-2; v_gene: TRBV5-1; d_gene: -; CDR3aa: CASSSSGTQMRGELFF
j_gene: TRBJ2-3; v_gene: TRBV18; d_gene: -; CDR3aa: CASSPVKGADTQYF
j_gene: TRBJ1-4; v_gene: TRBV6-2/TRBV6-3; d_gene: -; CDR3aa: CASSYPHEKLFF
j_gene: TRBJ1-4; v_gene: TRBV28; d_gene: -; CDR3aa: CASSPRSGGNEKLFF
j_gene: TRBJ2-4; v_gene: TRBV6-4; d_gene: TRBD2; CDR3aa: CASSGRTSGVLKNIQYF
j_gene: TRBJ2-1; v_gene: TRBV15; d_gene: TRBD2; CDR3aa: CATSRDLTSGTNEQFF
j_gene: TRBJ2-5; v_gene: TRBV5-1; d_gene: -; CDR3aa: CASSVEETQYF
j_gene: TRBJ1-3; v_gene: TRBV7-6; d_gene: TRBD1; CDR3aa: CASSQRGQAGNTIYF
j_gene: TRBJ1-1; v_gene: TRBV12-3/TRBV12-4; d_gene: TRBD1; CDR3aa: CAGGTGRDTEAFF
j_gene: TRBJ1-1; v_gene: TRBV5-5; d_gene: -; CDR3aa: CASSFSVPFQPMNTEAFF
j_gene: TRBJ1-1; v_gene: TRBV4-3; d_gene: TRBD1; CDR3aa: CASSQTGGNTEAFF
j_gene: TRBJ2-1; v_gene: TRBV11-3; d_gene: -; CDR3aa: CASSSGIGLDEQFF
j_gene: TRBJ1-5; v_gene: TRBV28; d_gene: TRBD1; CDR3aa: CASSSTGNYQPQHF
j_gene: TRBJ1-1; v_gene: TRBV27; d_gene: -; CDR3aa: CASSLGGDGIGAEAFF
j_gene: TRBJ2-3; v_gene: TRBV11-3; d_gene: -; CDR3aa: CASSSPLEADTQYF
j_gene: TRBJ2-1; v_gene: TRBV16; d_gene: -; CDR3aa: CASSPYRQRSHSYNEQFF
j_gene: TRBJ1-2; v_gene: TRBV5-1; d_gene: -; CDR3aa: CASSLPDGYGYTF
j_gene: TRBJ1-2; v_gene: TRBV4-1; d_gene: TRBD1; CDR3aa: CASSHDRDFYGYTF
j_gene: TRBJ2-2; v_gene: TRBV4-2; d_gene: TRBD2; CDR3aa: CASSQDASGGFGGELFF
j_gene: TRBJ2-7; v_gene: TRBV19; d_gene: -; CDR3aa: CASTPGISSSYEQYF
j_gene: TRBJ2-1; v_gene: TRBV7-3; d_gene: TRBD1; CDR3aa: CASSLLGQGANEQFF
j_gene: TRBJ2-5; v_gene: TRBV28; d_gene: TRBD1; CDR3aa: CASSSMGQQETQYF
j_gene: TRBJ1-2; v_gene: TRBV2; d_gene: -; CDR3aa: CASSPRVDGYTF
j_gene: TRBJ2-3; v_gene: TRBV5-4; d_gene: TRBD2; CDR3aa: CASSLGSGSSGRAQYF
j_gene: TRBJ1-4; v_gene: TRBV11-2; d_gene: -; CDR3aa: CASSLALQVTVATNEKLFF
j_gene: TRBJ2-3; v_gene: TRBV5-1; d_gene: -; CDR3aa: CASSLPGADTDTQYF
j_gene: TRBJ2-3; v_gene: TRBV7-3; d_gene: TRBD2; CDR3aa: CASSLTGLGADTQYF
j_gene: TRBJ2-2; v_gene: TRBV19; d_gene: -; CDR3aa: CASSRGQGGTGELFF
j_gene: TRBJ1-2; v_gene: TRBV7-9; d_gene: -; CDR3aa: CASSSGNYGYTF
j_gene: TRBJ2-2; v_gene: TRBV28; d_gene: -; CDR3aa: CASSFHSGGTGELFF
j_gene: TRBJ2-7; v_gene: TRBV2; d_gene: TRBD1; CDR3aa: CASKTGTGSYEQYF
j_gene: TRBJ1-5; v_gene: TRBV5-1; d_gene: TRBD1; CDR3aa: CASSPSGTGSGQPQHF
j_gene: TRBJ1-5; v_gene: TRBV5-1; d_gene: -; CDR3aa: CASSRDGAGNQPQHF
j_gene: TRBJ2-1; v_gene: TRBV10-3; d_gene: TRBD1; CDR3aa: CAVSGGGQGAGEQFF
j_gene: TRBJ1-5; v_gene: TRBV19; d_gene: TRBD1; CDR3aa: CASRPGTGGYGNQPQHF
j_gene: TRBJ1-2; v_gene: TRBV19; d_gene: TRBD1; CDR3aa: CASTPTGPLSGYTF
j_gene: TRBJ1-2; v_gene: TRBV14; d_gene: TRBD1; CDR3aa: CASSLNRGHNYGYTF
j_gene: TRBJ2-7; v_gene: TRBV5-4; d_gene: -; CDR3aa: CASSSQGSHEQYF
j_gene: TRBJ2-2; v_gene: TRBV4-2; d_gene: TRBD1; CDR3aa: CASSPQGVESNTGELFF
j_gene: TRBJ1-2; v_gene: TRBV5-1; d_gene: -; CDR3aa: CASSLAGGEDGYTF
j_gene: TRBJ1-5; v_gene: TRBV5-5; d_gene: -; CDR3aa: CASSLQDQPQHF
j_gene: TRBJ2-5; v_gene: TRBV2; d_gene: TRBD2; CDR3aa: CASSTSGQETQYF
j_gene: TRBJ1-1; v_gene: TRBV28; d_gene: TRBD1; CDR3aa: CASSFLGTGVTEAFF
j_gene: TRBJ1-1; v_gene: TRBV2; d_gene: -; CDR3aa: CASSEGGNTEAFF